This T cell receptor beta chain was captured by sequencing in a study of vaccination and CD4 T cells after COVID-19. From the PCR reads, TCRdb called clonotypes with MiXCR, one entry per CDR3 protein. The sample has over 15,000 distinct CDR3 sequences; about 70% are singletons. Positive PCR tests were logged from March through December 2020, ahead of US Alpha, Beta and Delta variants. The sample consisted of CD4+ T cells from blood, taken after SARS-CoV-2 vaccination. This clonotype originated in a human donor who had recovered from COVID-19.

Written as DNA, the CDR3 is TGTGCCACCAGTGATGCAGGGATCGCTGGAAACACCATATATTTT. Its protein is CATSDAGIAGNTIYF. The gene calls are TRBV24-1 and TRBJ1-3; tentative D call: TRBD1 (5 bases). The germline V and J ends were trimmed by 3 bases and 2 bases, with 10 bases remaining between them. The CDR3 is 15 residues long. Germline V gene sequence: CDR1 KGHDR, CDR2 SFDVKD.